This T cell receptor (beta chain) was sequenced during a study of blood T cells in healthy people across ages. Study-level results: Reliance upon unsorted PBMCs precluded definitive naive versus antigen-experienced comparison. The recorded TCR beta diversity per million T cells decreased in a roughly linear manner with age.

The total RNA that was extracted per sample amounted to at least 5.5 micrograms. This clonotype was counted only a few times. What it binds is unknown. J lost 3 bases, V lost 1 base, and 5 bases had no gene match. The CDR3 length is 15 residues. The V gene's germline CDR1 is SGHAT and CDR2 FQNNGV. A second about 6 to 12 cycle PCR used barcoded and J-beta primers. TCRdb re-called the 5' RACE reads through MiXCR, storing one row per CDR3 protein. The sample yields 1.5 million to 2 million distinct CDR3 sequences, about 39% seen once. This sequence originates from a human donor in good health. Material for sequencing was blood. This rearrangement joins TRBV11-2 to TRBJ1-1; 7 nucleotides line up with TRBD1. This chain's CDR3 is CASSLVGGGHTEAFF. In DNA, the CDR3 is TGTGCCAGCAGCTTAGTAGGAGGGGGCCACACTGAAGCTTTCTTT.